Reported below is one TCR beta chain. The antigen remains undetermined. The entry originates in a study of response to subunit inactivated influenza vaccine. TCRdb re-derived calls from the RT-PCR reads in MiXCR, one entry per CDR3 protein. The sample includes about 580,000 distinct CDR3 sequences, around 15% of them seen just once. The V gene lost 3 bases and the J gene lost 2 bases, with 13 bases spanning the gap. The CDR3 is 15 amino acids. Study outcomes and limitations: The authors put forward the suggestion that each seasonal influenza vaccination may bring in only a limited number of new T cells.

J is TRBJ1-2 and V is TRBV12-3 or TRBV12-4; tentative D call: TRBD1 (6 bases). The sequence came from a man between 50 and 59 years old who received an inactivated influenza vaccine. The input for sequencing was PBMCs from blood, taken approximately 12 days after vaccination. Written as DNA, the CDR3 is TGTGCCAGCAGTTTCAGGACAGAGTTCAACTATGGCTACACCTTC. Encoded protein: CASSFRTEFNYGYTF.